A single sample gave rise to the 20 T cell receptor beta chains below, sequenced in a study of blood T cells in healthy people across ages. Primers used in a second PCR of roughly 7 to 12 cycles were a sample-barcoded 5' primer and a J-beta primer mix. One entry per CDR3 protein results from TCRdb running MiXCR on the 5' RACE reads. The data hold under 800,000 distinct CDR3 sequences, with about 21% observed a single time. The specimen sequenced was blood. These receptors originate from a man aged 65 to 79 in good health.

This clonotype turned up a few times. The gene calls are TRBV2 and TRBJ2-5, with 7 positions matching TRBD2. Germline V CDR1 and CDR2: SNHLY, FYNNEI. Trimming cost V 5 bases and J 3 bases; bases outside gene matches: 6. This CDR3 is 14 amino acids long. Here the CDR3 reads CASSQTSAEETQYF. The CDR3 coding sequence is TGTGCCAGCAGTCAAACTAGCGCCGAAGAGACCCAGTACTTC.

The V and J genes are TRBV20-1 and TRBJ2-5, with a weak D call TRBD2 (6 bases). Germline V gene data show CDR1 as DFQATT and CDR2 as SNEGSKA (reference sequence). The CDR3 has 14 residues. Trimming left V 5 bases short and J 5 bases short, with 18 bases between. The DNA of the CDR3 is TGCAGTGCTCGCGCGGGACTTTTAATGGAGACCCAGTACTTC. It encodes CSARAGLLMETQYF.

The V call is TRBV5-1, the J call TRBJ1-1; no clear D. The CDR3 consists of 13 residues. The V end lost 0 bases, the J end lost 6 bases, and 9 bases lay between the germline ends. Per the germline V gene, CDR1 is SGHRS and CDR2 is YFSETQ. This CDR3 is CASSLVGDAEAFF. CDR3 sequence (DNA): TGCGCCAGCAGCTTGGTGGGTGACGCTGAAGCTTTCTTT.

V usage is TRBV28 and J usage is TRBJ2-7; 7 nucleotides align to TRBD1. This CDR3 comprises 13 residues. The germline V gene has CDR1 MDHEN and CDR2 SYDVKM. The V and J ends lost 8 bases and 3 bases, in that order; junction bases with no gene match: 7. In DNA form, the CDR3 reads TGTGCCAGCTGTGGACAGGAGTTCTACGAGCAGTACTTC. It yields the protein CASCGQEFYEQYF.

The V gene is TRBV28, the J gene TRBJ2-6; 7 bases match TRBD1. The V gene end was trimmed by 5 bases and the J gene end by 4 bases; junction bases not matched to a gene: 8. The CDR3 sequence is 16 residues long. Germline CDR1 reads MDHEN; CDR2 reads SYDVKM. The CDR3 DNA sequence: TGTGCCAGCAGTCCGCCAAAACAGGGGGGGGCCAACGTCCTGACTTTC. Translating gives CASSPPKQGGANVLTF.

This clonotype has a handful of counts. The rearrangement joins TRBV29-1 to TRBJ2-1; D perhaps matches TRBD2 (7 bases). The length of the CDR3 is 14 residues. With 7 bases removed from V and 9 bases from J, the gap between germline ends came to 22 bases. From germline, CDR1 is SQVTM and CDR2 ANQGSEA. The CDR3 DNA sequence: TGCAGCGCCAAAGTCCCGGGGGGCCAAGGTGAGCAGTTCTTC. It is translated as CSAKVPGGQGEQFF.

The V and J genes are TRBV20-1 and TRBJ2-1, with 11 bases fitting TRBD2. CDR1 and CDR2 from the germline V gene are DFQATT and SNEGSKA (reference sequence). Losses at the gene ends were 8 bases for V and 6 bases for J; bases not matched to a gene: 6. The CDR3 sequence is 13 residues long. The CDR3 reads CSTLAGGVNEQFF. CDR3 nucleotides: TGCAGTACTCTAGCGGGAGGAGTCAATGAGCAGTTCTTC.

The rearrangement links TRBV28 to TRBJ2-5, with D maybe TRBD1 (6 bases). The tail of the sequence fits TRBJ2-7 better, so the J call may be wrong. This CDR3 contains 11 residues. Germline V CDR1 and CDR2: MDHEN, SYDVKM. CDR3 residues: CASGYRDEQYF. The CDR3 DNA reads as TGTGCCAGCGGCTACAGGGACGAGCAGTACTTC.

This clonotype was counted between two and nine times. The chain is built from TRBV30 and TRBJ1-5; TRBD1 is a possible D gene (6 bases). Germline V lookup: CDR1 GTSNPN, CDR2 SVGIG (reference sequence). V lost 5 bases and J 4 bases, leaving 12 bases between the germline ends. The CDR3 runs to 13 residues. The CDR3 is CAWSGHKNQPQHF. CDR3 nucleotides: TGTGCCTGGTCGGGACATAAGAATCAGCCCCAGCATTTT. Full variable domain (missing parts from reference TRBV30 and TRBJ1-5): SQTIHQWPATLVQPVGSPLSLECTVEGTSNPNLYWYRQAAGRGLQLLFYSVGIGQISSEVPQNLSASRPQDRQFILSSKKLLLSDSGFYLCAWSGHKNQPQHFGDGTRLSIL.

This clonotype has a handful of counts. The V and J genes are TRBV20-1 and TRBJ2-7; 10 bases line up with TRBD2. The CDR3 has 14 residues. CDR1 and CDR2 from the germline V gene are DFQATT and SNEGSKA (reference sequence). With 3 bases clipped from V and 6 bases from J, the junction kept 8 bases outside the gene matches. CDR3 region: CSASARLAGVEQYF. The DNA of the CDR3 is TGCAGTGCTAGTGCTCGCCTAGCGGGAGTCGAGCAGTACTTC.

A few counts support this clonotype. The chain combines TRBV3-1 with TRBJ2-4; D possibly corresponds to TRBD2 (6 bases). The CDR3 length is 20 residues. The germline CDR1 and CDR2 sequences are LGHDT and YNNKEL (reference sequence). With 2 bases removed from V and 1 base from J, the gap between germline ends came to 24 bases. The CDR3 sequence is CASSQRLAPPGVVAKNIQYF. CDR3 in DNA: TGTGCCAGCAGCCAAAGATTAGCACCTCCGGGGGTGGTTGCCAAAAACATTCAGTACTTC. Full variable domain (rest looked up from reference TRBV3-1 and TRBJ2-4): DTAVSQTPKYLVTQMGNDKSIKCEQNLGHDTMYWYKQDSKKFLKIMFSYNNKELIINETVPNRFSPKSPDKAHLNLHINSLELGDSAVYFCASSQRLAPPGVVAKNIQYFGAGTRLSVL.

V gene TRBV29-1 combines with J gene TRBJ2-5, with a tentative D call TRBD1 (6 bases). The germline CDR1 and CDR2 sequences are SQVTM and ANQGSEA. CDR3 length equals 11 residues. The V end was cut by 3 bases, the J end by 5 bases, with 7 bases between. In DNA, the CDR3 is TGCAGCGTTGAGCAGGGGGAGACCCAGTACTTC. Its protein is CSVEQGETQYF.

This clonotype was detected ten times or more. The chain couples TRBV12-3 or TRBV12-4 to TRBJ2-1, with 10 nucleotides matching TRBD2. The ends lost 5 bases at V and 3 bases at J; junction bases unmatched: 7. This CDR3 spans 16 amino acids. As DNA, the CDR3 is TGTGCCAGCAGTCGGACTAGCGGCTATAACTACAATGAGCAGTTCTTC. Its protein product is CASSRTSGYNYNEQFF.

This sequence joins TRBV27 and TRBJ2-7; D may be TRBD1 (6 bases). CDR1 and CDR2 from the germline V gene are MNHEY and SMNVEV (reference sequence). Trimming shortened V by 0 bases and J by 3 bases, and 15 bases separated the two germline ends. This CDR3 is built from 16 residues. The CDR3 sequence: CASSLSGAGLGYEQYF. Written as DNA, the CDR3 is TGTGCCAGCAGTTTATCGGGGGCAGGCCTAGGCTACGAGCAGTACTTC.

The chain recombines TRBV2 with TRBJ1-1, with 7 bases fitting TRBD1. The CDR3 loop spans 16 amino acids. Unmatched junction bases numbered 10, after V lost 2 bases and J lost 4 bases. The germline V gene encodes CDR1 SNHLY and CDR2 FYNNEI. The CDR3 here is CASSERSGRGGTEAFF. The CDR3, as DNA: TGTGCCAGCAGTGAAAGGTCGGGCAGGGGGGGCACTGAAGCTTTCTTT.

A remark on this clonotype: One junction end does not reproduce the germline sequence, and a read error may be involved. CDR3 amino acids: CSARKGGNTVTQYF. The DNA for the CDR3 is TGCAGTGCTAGAAAAGGCGGAAACACAGTTACGCAGTATTTT. J is TRBJ2-3 and V is TRBV20-1; D is ambiguous. The CDR3 spans 14 residues. Germline CDR1 reads DFQATT; CDR2 reads SNEGSKA (reference sequence).

V and J are TRBV6-5 and TRBJ2-2; 7 bases fit TRBD2. With V trimmed by 6 bases and J by 7 bases, 8 bases remained unmatched. This CDR3 spans 14 amino acids. The V gene's germline CDR1 is MNHEY and CDR2 SVGAGI. The DNA of the CDR3 is TGTGCCAGCAGCTCCAGCGGGACGGGCGGGGAGCTGTTTTTT. Protein: CASSSSGTGGELFF.

This clonotype was counted a few times. The genes are TRBV28 and TRBJ2-7, with 7 bases that match TRBD1. The trim removed 5 bases at V and 6 bases at J, leaving 10 bases unmatched. From germline, CDR1 is MDHEN and CDR2 SYDVKM. This CDR3 spans 14 amino acids. CDR3 sequence reads: CASSVQGVRVEQYF. CDR3 nucleotide sequence: TGTGCCAGCAGTGTTCAGGGGGTGAGGGTCGAGCAGTACTTC. Full variable domain (rest looked up from reference TRBV28 and TRBJ2-7): DVKVTQSSRYLVKRTGEKVFLECVQDMDHENMFWYRQDPGLGLRLIYFSYDVKMKEKGDIPEGYSVSREKKERFSLILESASTNQTSMYLCASSVQGVRVEQYFGPGTRLTVT.

This clonotype has more than one count but fewer than ten. The chain is built from TRBV7-9 and TRBJ1-3, with 7 bases identical to TRBD1. V dropped 5 bases and J dropped 0; count of bases not matched to a gene: 4. CDR3 size: 15 residues. The germline V gene has CDR1 SEHNR and CDR2 FQNEAQ (reference sequence). CDR3 sequence (DNA): TGTGCCAGCAGCGCGGGACAGAACTCTGGAAACACCATATATTTT. This translates into CASSAGQNSGNTIYF. The complete variable domain, with remaining parts taken from reference TRBV7-9 and TRBJ1-3, reads DTGVSQNPRHKITKRGQNVTFRCDPISEHNRLYWYRQTLGQGPEFLTYFQNEAQLEKSRLLSDRFSAERPKGSFSTLEIQRTEQGDSAMYLCASSAGQNSGNTIYFGEGSWLTVV.

This clonotype turned up a few times. The CDR3 here is CASSYRANEKLFF. As DNA, the CDR3 is TGTGCCAGCAGTTACAGGGCGAATGAAAAACTGTTTTTT. The chain links TRBV28 to TRBJ1-4; TRBD1 is a possible D gene (6 bases). V lost 4 bases to trimming and J lost 5 bases, with 8 bases between them. The CDR3 consists of 13 residues. From germline, CDR1 is MDHEN and CDR2 SYDVKM.